These T cell receptor beta chains were read from a single sample in a study of blood T cells in healthy people across ages. TCRdb fed the 5' RACE reads into MiXCR, producing one record per CDR3 protein. The repertoire holds approximately 850,000 distinct CDR3 sequences, with 55% to 70% as singletons. The sequencing sample was made of blood. The receptors shown here come from a man aged 25-45 years in good health. Each CDR3 is given with its conserved first and last residue.

TRBV20-1	TRBJ1-1	CSARASNTEAFF
TRBV2	TRBJ2-7	CASDLVSYYEQYF
TRBV4-2	TRBJ2-5	CASSQLASGEQYF
TRBV6-1	TRBJ2-1	CASSEPGRDDEQFF
TRBV7-9	TRBJ2-1	CASSSQIVRVQFF
TRBV9	TRBJ1-2	CASSVRTTGRNYGYTF
TRBV6-2/TRBV6-3	TRBJ2-5	CANKEWGQYQETQYF
TRBV11-2	TRBJ1-1	CASSLVVVLAGQGFLNTEAFF
TRBV2	TRBJ2-7	CASRTDRVEQYF
TRBV4-1	TRBJ1-1	CASSQDGQGGLNTEAFF
TRBV7-9	TRBJ1-2	CASSLYKTLVGGYTF
TRBV4-3	TRBJ2-2	CASSQDSQRNTGELFF
TRBV5-1	TRBJ2-1	CASSLSFTGTVITNEQFF
TRBV29-1	TRBJ1-5	CGVVEGGSNQPQHF
TRBV27	TRBJ2-1	CASSTQLAGKYNEQFF
TRBV20-1	TRBJ2-7	CSARHPTGHYEQYF
TRBV27	TRBJ2-1	CASSGTGGLEQFF
TRBV12-3/TRBV12-4	TRBJ2-2	CASSFRTAGGLFF
TRBV20-1	TRBJ2-1	CSAKLAGVKGHEQFF
TRBV20-1	TRBJ2-5	CSAYNEEETQYF
TRBV3-1	TRBJ2-5	CASSRTGGVQETQYF
TRBV13	TRBJ2-1	CASSSSSGRYNEQFF
TRBV10-3	TRBJ1-3	CAITPGIEGNTIYF
TRBV3-1	TRBJ1-6	CASSQVIRTGGNSPLHF
TRBV28	TRBJ2-7	CASSLSGTVNYEQYF
TRBV7-2	TRBJ2-5	CASSLGGLAQETQYF
TRBV20-1	TRBJ2-1	CSARETSGISEQFF
TRBV9	TRBJ1-1	CASSVYRDLGNTEAFF
TRBV6-6	NA	CASKLDRVSLSGEQYF
TRBV15	NA	CATSRDPSGETQYF
TRBV6-2/TRBV6-3	TRBJ1-2	CASRGTVKSAGYTF
TRBV4-3	TRBJ1-4	CASSQGQGGEKLFF
TRBV5-1	TRBJ2-1	CASSLGAGGGDEQFF
TRBV12-3/TRBV12-4	TRBJ2-3	CASSRILTDTQYF
TRBV7-9	TRBJ2-4	CASSPAAGKLNIQYF
TRBV12-5	TRBJ2-3	CASGSLAGDTQYF
TRBV10-3	TRBJ2-1	CAARAGQNNEQFF
TRBV28	TRBJ2-7	CATQRTSGSYEQYF
TRBV4-2	TRBJ2-3	CASSPRREDTQYF
TRBV21-1	TRBJ2-1	CASSKGREGNEQFF
TRBV19	TRBJ2-1	CASKGEGDEQFF
TRBV2	TRBJ2-1	CASRPSGRRKGEQFF
TRBV3-1	TRBJ1-2	CASSQLANSFYGYTF
TRBV12-5	NA	CASGLSEATSPPVLQETQYF
TRBV4-3	TRBJ2-3	CASSLSLFSTDTQYF
TRBV5-1	TRBJ2-2	CASRTGPGELFF
TRBV28	TRBJ2-6	CASKAGANVLTF
TRBV6-1	NA	CASSGRRGYNEQYF
TRBV25-1	TRBJ2-1	CASSESRAGGNNEQFF
TRBV2	TRBJ2-7	CAIRQTYEQYF